Presented here are 28 T cell receptor beta chains from one specimen sequenced in a study of T cells after yellow fever vaccination (dated by TCRdb to 2018 to 2020). The library was built by means of 5' RACE. TCRdb shows the sequencer as Illumina HiSeq 2500. TCRdb took the public reads, trimmed them with fastp at Q25, ran MiXCR for clone calling and kept in-frame beta chains. Every distinct CDR3 protein forms one entry, paired with its most common genes and DNA. The sample table lists about 300,000 distinct CDR3 sequences, 6.8% of them with a count of one. The ten largest clones take up over 15% of the sample. The treatment or condition label on this specimen signifies: live attenuated yellow fever vaccine strain. This material consisted of PBMCs, taken about 41 days after the first yellow fever vaccination. The receptors were gathered from a man aged 18 to 29 who received the YFV17D yellow fever vaccine.

This chain links TRBV11-3 with TRBJ2-2, with D maybe TRBD1 (6 bases). Germline assignment: CDR1 SGHNT and CDR2 YENEEA. V was shortened by 5 bases and J by 1 base, with 11 bases between the two germline ends. The CDR3 spans 15 residues. CDR3 sequence: CASSETGQNTGELFF. CDR3 DNA sequence: TGTGCCAGCAGCGAGACGGGACAGAACACCGGGGAGCTGTTTTTT. Together with reference TRBV11-3 and TRBJ2-2, the CDR3 gives the full variable domain: EAGVVQSPRYKIIEKKQPVAFWCNPISGHNTLYWYLQNLGQGPELLIRYENEEAVDDSQLPKDRFSAERLKGVDSTLKIQPAELGDSAVYLCASSETGQNTGELFFGEGSRLTVL.

This clonotype has just a few counts. This chain joins TRBV3-1 and TRBJ2-3; weak D call: TRBD1 (6 bases). The CDR3 spans 19 residues. The germline gives CDR1 LGHDT, CDR2 YNNKEL (reference sequence). Trimming removed 0 bases from V and 0 bases from J, with 19 bases in between. Here the CDR3 DNA reads TGTGCCAGCAGCCAAGAAGCCCCGCTACCAGGGGTAAGCACAGATACGCAGTATTTT. Translation: CASSQEAPLPGVSTDTQYF.

This clonotype was detected a few times. The gene calls are TRBV6-5 and TRBJ2-3; 7 nucleotides agree with TRBD2. Germline assignment: CDR1 MNHEY and CDR2 SVGAGI. This CDR3 has 15 amino acids. With V trimmed by 5 bases and J by 3 bases, 8 bases remained unmatched. CDR3 sequence reads: CASSIVGLETDTQYF. The CDR3 coding sequence is TGTGCCAGCAGTATCGTAGGACTAGAAACAGATACGCAGTATTTT.

The chain joins TRBV3-1 to TRBJ2-1, with 14 bases identical to TRBD2. The CDR3 totals 18 residues. V dropped 11 bases and J dropped 1; count of bases not matched to a gene: 13. Germline V gene data show CDR1 as LGHDT and CDR2 as YNNKEL (reference sequence). The CDR3 DNA is TGTGCCTTCAGCCCGGGACTAGCGGGGGCGCGGTCCTACAATGAGCAGTTCTTC. It translates to CAFSPGLAGARSYNEQFF.

The CDR3 DNA sequence: TGTGCCAGCAGCCAAGTATCCGCAGGGGGAGGTCAAGAGACCCAGTACTTC. It yields the protein CASSQVSAGGGQETQYF. V is TRBV3-1 and J is TRBJ2-5; tentatively, D is TRBD1 (7 bases). The length of the CDR3 is 17 residues. V was clipped by 1 base and J by 2 bases, with 17 bases between them. Germline V gives CDR1 LGHDT, CDR2 YNNKEL (reference sequence).

This clonotype occurred many times. The chain links TRBV7-2 to TRBJ2-5, with D possibly being TRBD1 (5 bases). CDR3 size: 16 residues. Germline assignment: CDR1 SGHTA and CDR2 FQGNSA. V lost 3 bases and J lost 4, with 18 bases in between. This CDR3 is CASSLSSRGLRETQYF. DNA of the CDR3: TGTGCCAGCAGCTTGTCTTCAAGGGGCTTGCGAGAGACCCAGTACTTC.

This clonotype was found many times. The CDR3 DNA is TGTGCCAGCAGCTCCTCCCTACTAGCGAACACCGGGGAGCTGTTTTTT. Protein sequence: CASSSSLLANTGELFF. The V call is TRBV7-2, the J call TRBJ2-2, with a possible D match to TRBD2 (5 bases). V lost 4 bases to trimming and J lost 0 bases, with 12 bases between them. CDR1 and CDR2 from the germline V gene are SGHTA and FQGNSA. The CDR3 is 16 residues long.

V gene TRBV10-2 combines with J gene TRBJ2-7, with D maybe TRBD2 (5 bases). V lost 4 bases and J lost 0, with 13 bases in between. Germline V gene data show CDR1 as WSHSY and CDR2 as SAAADI. This CDR3 spans 15 amino acids. The DNA of the CDR3 is TGCGCCAGCAGTGTATTCCGGGGTAGCTCCTACGAGCAGTACTTC. Translating gives CASSVFRGSSYEQYF.

This clonotype has only a few counts. The V call is TRBV12-3 or TRBV12-4, the J call TRBJ2-1, with a weak D call TRBD2 (6 bases). The CDR3 runs 13 residues. The V end was cut by 8 bases, the J end by 12 bases, with 20 bases between. CDR3 sequence (DNA): TGTGCCAGCGCTTCGTCACAGGTTAGCGGGCAGTTCTTC. Encoded protein: CASASSQVSGQFF.

This clonotype was seen at least ten times. V and J are TRBV5-1 and TRBJ2-1; possible D gene TRBD2, 6 bases. The CDR3 extends over 16 amino acids. The V end was cut by 0 bases, the J end by 0 bases, with 10 bases between. Germline V gene sequence: CDR1 SGHRS, CDR2 YFSETQ. CDR3 DNA: TGCGCCAGCAGCTTGGGGGACGGGAGCTCCTACAATGAGCAGTTCTTC. It encodes CASSLGDGSSYNEQFF.

This clonotype was seen a handful of times. The V and J genes are TRBV10-3 and TRBJ2-7, with D perhaps given as TRBD1 or TRBD2 (5 bases each). V was pared by 6 bases and J by 0 bases, with 9 bases between. CDR1 is ENHRY and CDR2 is SYGVKD in the germline V gene. This CDR3 contains 13 residues. The DNA of the CDR3 is TGTGCCATCAGCAAGGGGACCTCCTACGAGCAGTACGTC. Translation: CAISKGTSYEQYV.

The genes are TRBV7-2 and TRBJ1-4; D may be TRBD1 (5 bases). V shed 2 bases and J shed 5 bases, with 18 bases lying between them. From germline, CDR1 is SGHTA and CDR2 FQGNSA. This CDR3 is built from 17 residues. DNA of the CDR3: TGTGCCAGCAGCTTACGCGGGGCTCCCGGCGGGAATGAAAAACTGTTTTTT. Protein product: CASSLRGAPGGNEKLFF.

A few counts support this clonotype. The chain has TRBV19 and TRBJ2-2; D is possibly TRBD1 or TRBD2 (6 bases each). The V end was cut by 9 bases, the J end by 1 base, with 12 bases between. Germline V gives CDR1 LNHDA, CDR2 SQIVND (reference sequence). This CDR3 is 14 amino acids long. CDR3 in DNA: TGTGCCAGCGGGGGACACGAGAACACCGGGGAGCTGTTTTTT. Translated: CASGGHENTGELFF.

This clonotype was seen more than once but under ten times. The chain joins TRBV11-2 to TRBJ2-4, with a tentative D call TRBD1 (6 bases). V lost 1 base and J lost 0, with 16 bases in between. Germline V lookup: CDR1 SGHAT, CDR2 FQNNGV. This CDR3 is 18 amino acids long. The CDR3 reads CASSLGPTGQLAKNIQYF. In nucleotides, the CDR3 is TGTGCCAGCAGCTTAGGCCCCACGGGACAATTAGCCAAAAACATTCAGTACTTC.

This clonotype showed up just a few times. The genes are TRBV6-5 and TRBJ1-1, with a possible D match to TRBD1 (5 bases). Per the germline V gene, CDR1 is MNHEY and CDR2 is SVGAGI. There are 15 residues in the CDR3. V lost 4 bases, J lost 1 base, and 13 bases lay in between. The DNA for the CDR3 is TGTGCCAGCAGTTTCGACAGCAGAGGGAACACTGAAGCTTTCTTT. It is translated as CASSFDSRGNTEAFF.

The chain joins TRBV7-2 to TRBJ2-2; TRBD2 matches 13 bases. The CDR3 covers 15 residues. Trimming at V came to 1 base and at J to 11 bases, leaving 4 bases not matched to a gene. Per the germline V gene, CDR1 is SGHTA and CDR2 is FQGNSA. The CDR3 region is CASSLGGLAGLELFF. Written as DNA, the CDR3 is TGTGCCAGCAGCTTAGGGGGACTAGCGGGGCTCGAGCTGTTTTTT. Looking up the rest from reference TRBV7-2 and TRBJ2-2 gives the full variable domain: GAGVSQSPSNKVTEKGKDVELRCDPISGHTALYWYRQSLGQGLEFLIYFQGNSAPDKSGLPSDRFSAERTGGSVSTLTIQRTQQEDSAVYLCASSLGGLAGLELFFGEGSRLTVL.

V usage is TRBV29-1 and J usage is TRBJ2-1; maybe TRBD1 (5 bases). The germline V gene has CDR1 SQVTM and CDR2 ANQGSEA. The ends were cut back, 6 bases at V and 2 bases at J, with 11 bases in the middle. The CDR3 runs to 13 residues. CDR3 in amino acids: CSVARETYNEQFF. The CDR3, as DNA: TGCAGCGTAGCCAGGGAAACCTACAATGAGCAGTTCTTC.

This clonotype was seen more than once but under ten times. The genes are TRBV6-5 and TRBJ2-3; D gene unclear. The CDR3 runs 15 residues. Trimming took 1 base from V and 3 from J, leaving 11 bases between them. In germline, CDR1 is MNHEY, CDR2 SVGAGI. CDR3 protein: CASSYLVTKTDTQYF. The CDR3 region has the DNA TGTGCCAGCAGTTACTTGGTCACTAAAACAGATACGCAGTATTTT.

This sequence joins TRBV18 and TRBJ2-1; 7 bases agree with TRBD1. This CDR3 comprises 15 residues. Per germline, CDR1 KGHSH and CDR2 LQKENI. V lost 2 bases, J lost 3 bases, and 4 bases stayed unmatched. CDR3 nucleotide sequence: TGTGCCAGCTCACCAATCCGGGACAGCTACAATGAGCAGTTCTTC. The encoded protein is CASSPIRDSYNEQFF.

This clonotype was counted ten times or more. This chain uses TRBV19 with TRBJ2-7; tentatively, D is TRBD1 or TRBD2 (5 bases each). This CDR3 has 15 amino acids. Germline V lookup: CDR1 LNHDA, CDR2 SQIVND (reference sequence). V was clipped by 4 bases and J by 0 bases, with 13 bases between them. The CDR3 here is CASSTTRGLSYEQYF. The CDR3 DNA is TGTGCCAGTAGTACCACGAGGGGCCTCTCCTACGAGCAGTACTTC.

This clonotype has a handful of counts. CDR3 loop: CASSPVRGGDTQYF. Written as DNA, the CDR3 is TGTGCCAGCAGCCCGGTCAGGGGGGGAGATACGCAGTATTTT. V usage is TRBV7-9 and J usage is TRBJ2-3; either TRBD1 or TRBD2 may fit D (7 bases each). Trimming cost V 5 bases and J 5 bases, with 14 bases left between them. CDR3 length equals 14 residues. Germline V lookup: CDR1 SEHNR, CDR2 FQNEAQ (reference sequence).

This clonotype showed up many times. This sequence joins TRBV28 and TRBJ1-2, with 9 nucleotides matching TRBD1. J lost 3 bases, V lost 6 bases, and 2 bases had no gene match. Per the germline V gene, CDR1 is MDHEN and CDR2 is SYDVKM. The CDR3 consists of 13 residues. The CDR3 DNA is TGTGCCAGCAGCTGGGACAGGGACTATGGCTACACCTTC. Translation: CASSWDRDYGYTF.

This clonotype was seen more than once but under ten times. V usage is TRBV18 and J usage is TRBJ2-7; TRBD2 agrees at 7 bases. The CDR3 has 13 residues. Trimming removed 3 bases from V and 7 bases from J; junction bases left unmatched: 6. CDR1 and CDR2 from the germline V gene are KGHSH and LQKENI. The CDR3 sequence: CASSPIRRGEQYV. The CDR3 DNA reads as TGTGCCAGCTCACCCATAAGGCGGGGGGAGCAGTACGTC.

The sample holds a few counts of this clonotype. The chain has TRBV6-2 or TRBV6-3 and TRBJ1-2; 7 bases are shared with TRBD1. J was trimmed by 4 bases and V by 6 bases; bases with no gene match: 8. This CDR3 is built from 14 residues. Germline V gives CDR1 MNHEY, CDR2 SVGEGT. Written as DNA, the CDR3 is TGTGCCAGCAGAGCCGGGACAGCTACCTATGGCTACACCTTC. Translating it yields CASRAGTATYGYTF.

V gene TRBV18 combines with J gene TRBJ2-3; a possible D gene is TRBD1 (6 bases). V was clipped by 2 bases and J by 1 base, with 10 bases between them. The CDR3 runs 15 residues. Germline V lookup: CDR1 KGHSH, CDR2 LQKENI. CDR3 bases: TGTGCCAGCTCACCAGGACAGCCCCGCACAGATACGCAGTATTTT. It codes for CASSPGQPRTDTQYF. The complete variable domain, with remaining parts taken from reference TRBV18 and TRBJ2-3, reads NAGVMQNPRHLVRRRGQEARLRCSPMKGHSHVYWYRQLPEEGLKFMVYLQKENIIDESGMPKERFSAEFPKEGPSILRIQQVVRGDSAAYFCASSPGQPRTDTQYFGPGTRLTVL.

This clonotype was recorded a few times. This CDR3 is CASSLVSGTGELFF. The CDR3 DNA is TGTGCCAGCAGCTTGGTATCTGGCACCGGGGAGCTGTTTTTT. The chain links TRBV5-4 to TRBJ2-2; the D is unclear. Trimming cost V 0 bases and J 4 bases, with 7 bases left between them. The germline CDR1 and CDR2 sequences are SGHNT and YYREEE (reference sequence). CDR3 length: 14 residues.

This clonotype was recorded at least ten times. CDR3 amino acids: CASSAGQPYNEQFF. The CDR3 nucleotides are TGCGCCAGCAGCGCGGGACAGCCCTACAATGAGCAGTTCTTC. The chain has TRBV5-1 and TRBJ2-1; D perhaps matches TRBD1 (7 bases). CDR3 length: 14 residues. CDR1 is SGHRS, CDR2 YFSETQ, per germline. The ends were cut back, 4 bases at V and 2 bases at J, with 10 bases in the middle.

The V and J genes are TRBV27 and TRBJ1-2; 9 positions match TRBD1. Germline trimming cut 0 bases from V and 2 bases from J; bases unmatched to any gene: 1. The germline CDR1 and CDR2 sequences are MNHEY and SMNVEV (reference sequence). The length of the CDR3 is 15 residues. This CDR3 reads CASSLSGQGNYGYTF. For the CDR3, the DNA is TGTGCCAGCAGTTTATCCGGACAGGGGAACTATGGCTACACCTTC.